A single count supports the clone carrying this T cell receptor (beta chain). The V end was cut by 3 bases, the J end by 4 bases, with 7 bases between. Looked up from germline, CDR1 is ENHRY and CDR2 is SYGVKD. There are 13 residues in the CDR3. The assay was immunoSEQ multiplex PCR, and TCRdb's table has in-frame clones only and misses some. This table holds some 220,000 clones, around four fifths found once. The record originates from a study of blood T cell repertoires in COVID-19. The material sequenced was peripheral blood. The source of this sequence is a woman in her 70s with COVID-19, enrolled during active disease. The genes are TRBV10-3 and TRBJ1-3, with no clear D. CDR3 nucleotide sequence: TGTGCCATCAGTGATTTTCAGGGAAACACCATATATTTT. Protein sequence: CAISDFQGNTIYF.